Each of the 25 T cell receptor beta chains below was sequenced from the same sample in a study of cytomegalovirus exposure and HLA in healthy donors. Primers: 60 Vbeta forward and 13 Jbeta reverse. TCRdb's table, derived via immunoSEQ multiplex PCR, lists solely in-frame clones and lacks some. The table lists about 100,000 clones, around 79% of them singletons, with approximately 14% in the top ten. The sequencing input was PBMCs. Receptor source: a male donor in good health and CMV-seropositive.

This rearrangement joins TRBV30 to TRBJ2-7; weak D call: TRBD1 (5 bases). CDR3 length: 15 amino acids. V lost 0 bases and J lost 4, with 16 bases in between. The V gene's germline CDR1 is GTSNPN and CDR2 SVGIG (reference sequence). CDR3 residues: CAWSVPGREDYEQYF. The CDR3 bases are TGTGCCTGGAGTGTACCAGGCAGGGAAGATTACGAGCAGTACTTC.

This clone was seen once. The J gene is TRBJ2-2, the V gene TRBV5-1; the D gene is possibly TRBD1 (6 bases). This CDR3 region has 14 residues. V lost 6 bases to trimming and J lost 3 bases, with 12 bases between them. CDR1 is SGHRS and CDR2 is YFSETQ in the germline V gene. CDR3 sequence (DNA): TGCGCCAGCAACCGACAGGATCACACCGGGGAGCTGTTTTTT. This gives the protein CASNRQDHTGELFF.

The gene calls are TRBV27 and TRBJ1-6; TRBD1 might be the D (5 bases). Germline lookup yields CDR1 MNHEY and CDR2 SMNVEV (reference sequence). CDR3 size: 16 residues. Trimming removed 7 bases from V and 3 bases from J, with 16 bases in between. CDR3: CASTMMRGDYNSPLHF. The CDR3 coding sequence is TGTGCCAGCACCATGATGCGGGGGGACTATAATTCACCCCTCCACTTT.

The chain employs TRBV29-1 and TRBJ1-1; tentative D call: TRBD1 (5 bases). Trimming took off 5 bases at V and 0 bases at J, with 13 bases between the two ends. CDR3 length equals 14 residues. Per the germline V gene, CDR1 is SQVTM and CDR2 is ANQGSEA. The CDR3 reads CSVTEGQLNTEAFF. The CDR3 nucleotides are TGCAGCGTTACGGAGGGGCAGCTGAACACTGAAGCTTTCTTT.

The chain joins TRBV28 to TRBJ1-5; D call uncertain. Germline V gene data show CDR1 as MDHEN and CDR2 as SYDVKM. This CDR3 comprises 15 residues. V lost 7 bases to trimming and J lost 4 bases, with 17 bases between them. The CDR3 coding sequence is TGTGCCAGCACCTCCGGGGAGGTCTATAATCAGCCCCAGCATTTT. The encoded protein is CASTSGEVYNQPQHF.

This clone appeared once. The gene calls are TRBV4-1 and TRBJ2-7, with 7 positions matching TRBD1. This CDR3 has 15 amino acids. The germline V gene encodes CDR1 MGHRA and CDR2 YSYEKL. Germline trimming cut 4 bases from V and 5 bases from J; bases unmatched to any gene: 11. CDR3 in amino acids: CASSPSRTGSNEQYF. The CDR3 region has the DNA TGCGCCAGCAGCCCTTCCCGGACAGGATCCAACGAGCAGTACTTC.

The count of this clone is one. The chain joins TRBV5-1 to TRBJ2-7; TRBD1 aligns across 7 bases. The CDR3 has 13 amino acids. CDR1 and CDR2 (germline): SGHRS, YFSETQ. Losses at the gene ends were 4 bases for V and 2 bases for J; bases not matched to a gene: 3. CDR3 region: CASSEGQTYEQYF. CDR3 bases: TGCGCCAGCAGCGAGGGACAGACCTACGAGCAGTACTTC.

For this clone: This sample also contains other DNA sequences that code for the same CDR3. V is TRBV9 and J is TRBJ2-1; D is unresolved. Germline V gives CDR1 SGDLS, CDR2 YYNGEE. V was cut by 0 bases and J by 0 bases, with 7 bases left in between. The CDR3 loop spans 15 amino acids. The CDR3 here is CASSVATGSYNEQFF. The CDR3 bases are TGTGCCAGCAGCGTAGCGACGGGCTCCTACAATGAGCAGTTCTTC.

This clone came up a few times. The chain is built from TRBV6-1 and TRBJ2-7; 7 positions match TRBD2. The CDR3 has 14 amino acids. Unmatched junction bases numbered 5, after V lost 5 bases and J lost 1 base. Germline V gives CDR1 MNHNS, CDR2 SASEGT. CDR3 sequence reads: CASSRGGQSYEQYF. As DNA, the CDR3 is TGTGCCAGCAGTCGCGGGGGTCAATCCTACGAGCAGTACTTC.

This sequence joins TRBV7-2 and TRBJ2-2; unclear D gene. This CDR3 spans 13 amino acids. V lost 5 bases to trimming and J lost 7 bases, with 11 bases between them. From germline, CDR1 is SGHTA and CDR2 FQGNSA. The CDR3 region has the DNA TGTGCCAGCAGCCTAAGCCCGAACGGGGAGCTGTTTTTT. It specifies CASSLSPNGELFF.

This chain uses TRBV15 with TRBJ1-3, with D unresolved. CDR1 and CDR2 from the germline V gene are LNHNV and YYDKDF (reference sequence). The CDR3 consists of 14 residues. V was clipped by 1 base and J by 5 bases, with 9 bases between them. In DNA, the CDR3 is TGTGCCACCAGCAGAGGAGACAACCGAAACACCATATATTTT. Its protein is CATSRGDNRNTIYF.

The chain joins TRBV2 to TRBJ2-5, with TRBD2 matching over 7 bases. Germline V gene data show CDR1 as SNHLY and CDR2 as FYNNEI. V was pared by 6 bases and J by 4 bases, with 11 bases of the junction left unmatched. CDR3 length: 15 amino acids. CDR3 loop: CASSRDETGGETQYF. CDR3 coding DNA: TGTGCCAGCAGCCGGGACGAGACGGGGGGAGAGACCCAGTACTTC.

The genes are TRBV10-3 and TRBJ2-5, with TRBD1 as a possible D gene (6 bases). This CDR3 region has 16 residues. Germline values: CDR1 ENHRY, CDR2 SYGVKD. The germline V and J ends were trimmed by 4 bases and 1 base, with 16 bases remaining between them. The chain's CDR3 is CAISGVPATGQETQYF. The CDR3 coding sequence is TGTGCCATCAGTGGTGTGCCTGCGACAGGCCAAGAGACCCAGTACTTC.

Here the CDR3 reads CASSPTSETQYF. The CDR3 DNA sequence: TGTGCCAGCAGCCCAACGAGTGAGACCCAGTACTTC. This rearrangement joins TRBV7-2 to TRBJ2-5; D ambiguous. Germline loops: CDR1 SGHTA, CDR2 FQGNSA. The CDR3 spans 12 residues. The V and J ends lost 5 bases and 5 bases respectively, with 9 bases between them.

This chain connects TRBV5-1 to TRBJ2-5; perhaps TRBD1 as D (5 bases). The CDR3 contains 16 residues. Germline-derived CDR1 and CDR2 are SGHRS and YFSETQ. V gave up 1 base and J gave up 1 base, with 14 bases separating them. CDR3: CASSLNTGKTQETQYF. The DNA of the CDR3 is TGCGCCAGCAGCTTGAATACAGGAAAGACCCAAGAGACCCAGTACTTC.

At least ten counts were recorded for this clone. The V gene is TRBV2, the J gene TRBJ1-5; a possible D gene is TRBD1 (5 bases). Germline V gene sequence: CDR1 SNHLY, CDR2 FYNNEI. The V and J ends lost 0 bases and 2 bases respectively, with 11 bases between them. The CDR3 sequence is 16 residues long. CDR3 sequence reads: CASSEALGEGNQPQHF. The CDR3 nucleotides read TGTGCCAGCAGTGAAGCGCTAGGGGAAGGCAATCAGCCCCAGCATTTT.

The chain employs TRBV27 and TRBJ1-2; 7 bases fit TRBD1. Germline V lookup: CDR1 MNHEY, CDR2 SMNVEV (reference sequence). With 6 bases clipped from V and 7 bases from J, the junction kept 8 bases outside the gene matches. CDR3 length: 13 amino acids. This CDR3 is CASRGGRGAGYTF. CDR3 DNA: TGTGCCAGCAGGGGGGGCAGGGGGGCTGGCTACACCTTC.

The chain carries TRBV7-6 and TRBJ2-5; 11 bases map to TRBD2. The CDR3 has 16 amino acids. Looked up from germline, CDR1 is SGHVS and CDR2 is FNYEAQ. Trimming at V came to 4 bases and at J to 4 bases, leaving 8 bases not matched to a gene. The CDR3 is CASSSTSTSGGETQYF. The CDR3 bases are TGTGCCAGCAGCTCGACCTCTACTAGCGGGGGAGAGACCCAGTACTTC.

The CDR3 DNA is TGTGCCAGCAGCGATCCGGGACAGGGGGCCACCGGGGAGCTGTTTTTT. It is translated as CASSDPGQGATGELFF. The chain is built from TRBV7-9 and TRBJ2-2, with 12 bases that match TRBD1. CDR1 SEHNR and CDR2 FQNEAQ come from the germline V gene (reference sequence). The length of the CDR3 is 16 residues. V was pared by 5 bases and J by 4 bases, with 5 bases of the junction left unmatched.

The chain combines TRBV28 with TRBJ2-1, with D possibly matching TRBD2 (6 bases). With 8 bases removed from V and 5 bases from J, the gap between germline ends came to 16 bases. This CDR3 has 14 residues. Germline lookup yields CDR1 MDHEN and CDR2 SYDVKM. The CDR3 protein is CASGRGWGDNEQFF. CDR3 DNA: TGTGCCAGCGGGCGGGGTTGGGGAGACAATGAGCAGTTCTTC.

V and J are TRBV9 and TRBJ2-7, with D perhaps TRBD2 (5 bases). This CDR3 has 14 amino acids. CDR1 is SGDLS and CDR2 is YYNGEE in the germline V gene. V dropped 1 base and J dropped 2 bases, with 10 bases sitting between them. The CDR3 reads CASSVLGDTYEQYF. The DNA for the CDR3 is TGTGCCAGCAGCGTATTGGGAGATACCTACGAGCAGTACTTC.

This chain connects TRBV7-3 to TRBJ2-1; D is ambiguous. The CDR3 runs 13 residues. Trimming took 7 bases from V and 0 from J, leaving 7 bases between them. Germline loops: CDR1 SGHTA, CDR2 FQGTGA. CDR3 sequence: CASTSNSYNEQFF. The CDR3 bases are TGTGCCAGCACCTCTAACTCCTACAATGAGCAGTTCTTC.

J is TRBJ2-2 and V is TRBV28; no reliable D call. Germline assignment: CDR1 MDHEN and CDR2 SYDVKM. Trimming stripped 11 bases from V and 3 bases from J, with 13 bases between. This CDR3 contains 13 residues. CDR3 loop: CAAEERDTGELFF. The CDR3 DNA reads TGTGCCGCGGAAGAACGGGACACCGGGGAGCTGTTTTTT.

The V and J genes are TRBV2 and TRBJ2-7; maybe TRBD2 (6 bases). This CDR3 is built from 12 residues. In germline, CDR1 is SNHLY, CDR2 FYNNEI. V lost 4 bases, J lost 2 bases, and 6 bases lay in between. The chain's CDR3 is CASSGLAYEQYF. In nucleotides, the CDR3 is TGTGCCAGCAGTGGACTAGCCTACGAGCAGTACTTC.

This clone was seen a single time. V and J are TRBV6-6 and TRBJ2-3; 9 bases match TRBD1. The V gene's germline CDR1 is MNHNY and CDR2 SVGAGI (reference sequence). The CDR3 contains 14 residues. V dropped 6 bases and J dropped 2; count of bases not matched to a gene: 3. The CDR3 bases are TGTGCCAGCAGAGGGACAGGGAACACAGATACGCAGTATTTT. The encoded protein is CASRGTGNTDTQYF.